The clone carrying this T cell receptor (beta chain) was detected only a few times. The sample is drawn from a study of chemoradiotherapy in HPV16-positive cancers. Repertoires were generated with immunoSEQ multiplex PCR, while TCRdb's copy carries only in-frame clones and drops some. This table has about 16,000 clones, roughly 70% appearing once. Germline CDR1 and CDR2: SEHNR and FQNEAQ (reference sequence). This CDR3 region has 14 residues. The J segment lost 2 bases and the V segment lost 5 bases, leaving 6 bases of the junction unmatched. The sequencing here drew on tumor tissue, taken from a patient who underwent chemoradiotherapy. The rearrangement links TRBV7-9 to TRBJ2-7, with 7 bases fitting TRBD1. The sequence derives from a human donor with HPV-associated anogenital cancer. The CDR3 loop is CASSLTGVTYEQYF. DNA for the CDR3: TGTGCCAGCAGCCTAACAGGGGTGACCTACGAGCAGTACTTC.